This is a list of T cell receptor beta chains from one sample in a study of T cells in Graves' hyperthyroidism and ophthalmopathy. TCRdb independently ran MiXCR on the multiplex PCR reads; one entry per CDR3 protein. The sample includes about 550,000 distinct CDR3 sequences, 20% to 25% of them seen just once. The sequencing input was blood. These receptors originate from a man in his late teens or twenties with Graves' hyperthyroidism. CDR3s include the opening cysteine and the closing phenylalanine or tryptophan. Each record gives: D gene, V gene, clone size, J gene, CDR3 DNA, CDR3 protein. D genes are given only for firm matches. Not all rows give a size; the values are once, few, many and, for expanded clones, a class.

D gene: TRBD1
V gene: TRBV27
clone size: few
J gene: TRBJ1-1
CDR3 DNA: TGTGCCAGCAGTTTCTATCTCGGGGACAGGGGGCGGAGGGGCCCCCGGAACACTGAAGCTTTCTTT
CDR3 protein: CASSFYLGDRGRRGPRNTEAFF

D gene: NA
V gene: TRBV30
clone size: many
J gene: TRBJ1-5
CDR3 DNA: TGTGCCTGGAGTCGGCAGGGGAATCAGCCCCAGCATTTT
CDR3 protein: CAWSRQGNQPQHF

D gene: NA
V gene: TRBV2
clone size: many
J gene: TRBJ2-4
CDR3 DNA: TGTGCCAGCAGTGGGGGGGTAGCCAAAAACATTCAGTACTTC
CDR3 protein: CASSGGVAKNIQYF

D gene: TRBD2
V gene: TRBV7-8
clone size: many
J gene: TRBJ2-5
CDR3 DNA: TGTGCCAGCAGTGAGAGCGGGGCCGAGAGAGAGACCCAGTACTTC
CDR3 protein: CASSESGAERETQYF

D gene: NA
V gene: TRBV15
clone size: few
J gene: TRBJ2-5
CDR3 DNA: TGTGCCACCAGCAGAGATCCGCAAGAGACCCAGTACTTC
CDR3 protein: CATSRDPQETQYF

D gene: NA
V gene: TRBV11-2
clone size: NA
J gene: TRBJ2-3
CDR3 DNA: TGTGCCAGCAGCTTACGAGCAGGGACAGATACGCAGTATTTT
CDR3 protein: CASSLRAGTDTQYF

D gene: TRBD1
V gene: TRBV2
clone size: many
J gene: TRBJ1-1
CDR3 DNA: TGTGCCAGCAGCTTTCCGGGACAGGAAGCTTTCTTT
CDR3 protein: CASSFPGQEAFF

D gene: NA
V gene: TRBV13
clone size: many
J gene: TRBJ1-3
CDR3 DNA: TGTGCCAGCAGCCTACAAGGAGCAGGCCGGCCCCCTTCCTCTGGAAACACCATATATTTT
CDR3 protein: CASSLQGAGRPPSSGNTIYF

D gene: NA
V gene: TRBV20-1
clone size: NA
J gene: TRBJ2-7
CDR3 DNA: TGCAGTGCTACGGGCGGACTAACCTACGAGCAGTACTTC
CDR3 protein: CSATGGLTYEQYF

D gene: TRBD1
V gene: TRBV28
clone size: many
J gene: TRBJ1-5
CDR3 DNA: TGTGCCAGCAGTTTGGTGGACAGGGAGAGAGAACCCCAGCATTTT
CDR3 protein: CASSLVDREREPQHF

D gene: NA
V gene: TRBV9
clone size: NA
J gene: TRBJ1-5
CDR3 DNA: TGTGCCAGCAGCGTAGCGGGGACGGAACAGCCCCAGCATTTT
CDR3 protein: CASSVAGTEQPQHF

D gene: NA
V gene: TRBV29-1
clone size: many
J gene: TRBJ2-5
CDR3 DNA: TGCAGCGTTACCCCCCAGGGGAAGCAAGAGACCCAGTACTTC
CDR3 protein: CSVTPQGKQETQYF

D gene: NA
V gene: TRBV11-3
clone size: many
J gene: TRBJ1-3
CDR3 DNA: TGTGCCAGCAGCCAGGACGGTGAGACTGGAAACACCATATATTTT
CDR3 protein: CASSQDGETGNTIYF

D gene: NA
V gene: TRBV12-3/TRBV12-4
clone size: NA
J gene: TRBJ1-2
CDR3 DNA: TGTGCCAGCAGTTTCGCAGACTATGGCTACACCTTC
CDR3 protein: CASSFADYGYTF

D gene: NA
V gene: TRBV6-2/TRBV6-3
clone size: many
J gene: TRBJ1-1
CDR3 DNA: TGTGCCAGCATCCAGCCTGAGAGGACCCACACTGAAGCTTTCTTT
CDR3 protein: CASIQPERTHTEAFF

D gene: NA
V gene: TRBV20-1
clone size: many
J gene: TRBJ2-7
CDR3 DNA: TGCAGTGCTGGGAGGGACAGGTCGGCCCGTTACGAGCAGTACTTC
CDR3 protein: CSAGRDRSARYEQYF

D gene: TRBD1
V gene: TRBV29-1
clone size: few
J gene: TRBJ2-5
CDR3 DNA: TGCAGCGTCCGGACAGGGTGGGAGACCCAGTACTTC
CDR3 protein: CSVRTGWETQYF

D gene: NA
V gene: TRBV25-1
clone size: few
J gene: TRBJ1-2
CDR3 DNA: TGTGCCAGCAGTGAACTGGCCTCAACCATCTATGGCTACACCTTC
CDR3 protein: CASSELASTIYGYTF

D gene: NA
V gene: TRBV10-2
clone size: few
J gene: TRBJ1-1
CDR3 DNA: TGCGCCAGCAGTGAGTCGACCCATGAAGCTTTCTTT
CDR3 protein: CASSESTHEAFF

D gene: NA
V gene: TRBV11-1
clone size: NA
J gene: TRBJ2-5
CDR3 DNA: TGTGCCAGCAGCTTCGCCGTTGGATCAGGGGAGACCCAGTACTTC
CDR3 protein: CASSFAVGSGETQYF

D gene: TRBD1
V gene: TRBV2
clone size: many
J gene: TRBJ1-1
CDR3 DNA: TGTGCCAGCGGGACAGAGATGAACACTGAAGCTTTCTTT
CDR3 protein: CASGTEMNTEAFF

D gene: TRBD2
V gene: TRBV20-1
clone size: NA
J gene: TRBJ2-5
CDR3 DNA: TGCAGTGCGCAAAGCGGGAGTGGAGAGACCCAGTACTTC
CDR3 protein: CSAQSGSGETQYF

D gene: NA
V gene: TRBV20-1
clone size: NA
J gene: TRBJ1-1
CDR3 DNA: TGCAGTGCCGGCTCGGGACGGATAAACACTGAAGCTTTCTTT
CDR3 protein: CSAGSGRINTEAFF

D gene: TRBD1
V gene: TRBV11-2
clone size: many
J gene: TRBJ1-2
CDR3 DNA: TGTGCCAGCAGCTGGGACAGACCCCATGGCTACACCTTC
CDR3 protein: CASSWDRPHGYTF

D gene: NA
V gene: TRBV28
clone size: many
J gene: TRBJ1-1
CDR3 DNA: TGTGCCAGCAGTTCCCCCGGCACTGAAGCTTTCTTT
CDR3 protein: CASSSPGTEAFF

D gene: NA
V gene: TRBV12-3/TRBV12-4
clone size: many
J gene: TRBJ2-3
CDR3 DNA: TGTGCCAGCAGTTCCGGGGTAGACGATACGCAGTATTTT
CDR3 protein: CASSSGVDDTQYF

D gene: NA
V gene: TRBV11-2
clone size: many
J gene: TRBJ2-5
CDR3 DNA: TGTGCCAGCAGCTTAGCCGCAGGGGTGGAGACCCAGTACTTC
CDR3 protein: CASSLAAGVETQYF

D gene: TRBD2
V gene: TRBV20-1
clone size: NA
J gene: TRBJ2-7
CDR3 DNA: TGCAGTGGCCTCCGACTAGCGGGATTTTTCTCCTACGAGCAGTACTTC
CDR3 protein: CSGLRLAGFFSYEQYF

D gene: NA
V gene: TRBV30
clone size: many
J gene: TRBJ2-7
CDR3 DNA: TGTGCCTGGAGTGTATTCGGGGGAACTCGGGCCTACGAGCAGTACTTC
CDR3 protein: CAWSVFGGTRAYEQYF

D gene: NA
V gene: TRBV28
clone size: few
J gene: TRBJ2-3
CDR3 DNA: TGTGCCAGCAGTTCACCTTCCTACCAGGGGTTTAGCACAGATACGCAGTATTTT
CDR3 protein: CASSSPSYQGFSTDTQYF

D gene: TRBD1
V gene: TRBV20-1
clone size: many
J gene: TRBJ1-5
CDR3 DNA: TGCAGTGCTTCCCAGGGGGCGTCTCGCAATCAGCCCCAGCATTTT
CDR3 protein: CSASQGASRNQPQHF

D gene: TRBD1
V gene: TRBV12-3/TRBV12-4
clone size: many
J gene: TRBJ2-7
CDR3 DNA: TGTGCCAGCAGTTTAAGACTAGGGGGACAGGGATTAGCCTACGAGCAGTACTTC
CDR3 protein: CASSLRLGGQGLAYEQYF

D gene: NA
V gene: TRBV6-5
clone size: many
J gene: TRBJ1-1
CDR3 DNA: TGTGCCAGTACAGCCCTCACTGAAGCTTTCTTT
CDR3 protein: CASTALTEAFF

D gene: NA
V gene: TRBV6-5
clone size: NA
J gene: TRBJ1-2
CDR3 DNA: TGTGCCAGCAGTTACTCGAATCTTGGCAGTAACTATGGCTACACCTTC
CDR3 protein: CASSYSNLGSNYGYTF

D gene: NA
V gene: TRBV6-1
clone size: few
J gene: TRBJ2-6
CDR3 DNA: TGTGCCAGCAGTGAATTGGGCGTTGGGGCCAACGTCCTGACTTTC
CDR3 protein: CASSELGVGANVLTF

D gene: TRBD1
V gene: TRBV12-3/TRBV12-4
clone size: many
J gene: TRBJ1-1
CDR3 DNA: TGTGCCAGCAGTTTAACTCGGACAGGGATGAACACTGAAGCTTTCTTT
CDR3 protein: CASSLTRTGMNTEAFF

D gene: NA
V gene: TRBV4-1
clone size: few
J gene: TRBJ1-2
CDR3 DNA: TGCGCCAGCAGCCAAGTTTATACAAGGACGTCCCTCGGAAGGGGCTACACCTTC
CDR3 protein: CASSQVYTRTSLGRGYTF

D gene: NA
V gene: TRBV27
clone size: many
J gene: TRBJ1-2
CDR3 DNA: TGTGCCAGCAGTCCCCAGGGAGAGTATGGCTACACCTTC
CDR3 protein: CASSPQGEYGYTF

D gene: TRBD2
V gene: TRBV12-3/TRBV12-4
clone size: NA
J gene: TRBJ2-2
CDR3 DNA: TGTGCCAGCAGTTTACGATCGGGGGGGCGAGGCGGGGAGCTGTTTTTT
CDR3 protein: CASSLRSGGRGGELFF

D gene: NA
V gene: TRBV7-8
clone size: many
J gene: TRBJ2-5
CDR3 DNA: TGTGCCAGCACCCCGGAGGGGTACGAGACCCAGTACTTC
CDR3 protein: CASTPEGYETQYF

D gene: TRBD1
V gene: TRBV28
clone size: many
J gene: TRBJ2-7
CDR3 DNA: TGTGCCAGCAGTCAGGGGGCGGGGTACGAGCAGTACTTC
CDR3 protein: CASSQGAGYEQYF

D gene: NA
V gene: TRBV19
clone size: NA
J gene: TRBJ1-5
CDR3 DNA: TGTGCCAGTAGTAAGCTGGCCAGGGAACCAAATCAGCCCCAGCATTTT
CDR3 protein: CASSKLAREPNQPQHF

D gene: NA
V gene: TRBV6-5
clone size: NA
J gene: TRBJ2-5
CDR3 DNA: TGTGCCAGCAGTTACTTGGAGACAGAGACCCAGTACTTC
CDR3 protein: CASSYLETETQYF

D gene: NA
V gene: TRBV28
clone size: many
J gene: TRBJ1-1
CDR3 DNA: TGTGCCAGCAGTGGGTACATGAACACTGAAGCTTTCTTT
CDR3 protein: CASSGYMNTEAFF

D gene: NA
V gene: TRBV10-3
clone size: NA
J gene: TRBJ2-7
CDR3 DNA: TGTGCCATCAGTGAGTCGACTCGGGGGTTGAAAAAGTACTTC
CDR3 protein: CAISESTRGLKKYF

D gene: NA
V gene: TRBV4-1
clone size: few
J gene: TRBJ2-7
CDR3 DNA: TGCACCAGCAGCCCCATAAAGGCCTTCGAACACGAGCAGTACTTC
CDR3 protein: CTSSPIKAFEHEQYF